This T cell receptor (beta chain) was recorded in a study of cytomegalovirus exposure and HLA in healthy donors. V was shortened by 5 bases and J by 5 bases, with 10 bases between the two germline ends. Germline CDR1 DFQATT, CDR2 SNEGSKA (reference sequence). The CDR3 runs 11 residues. Primers: 60 Vbeta forward and 13 Jbeta reverse. TCRdb's copy holds only in-frame clones and misses some; the assay was immunoSEQ multiplex PCR. The profile shows about 92,000 clones, around four fifths of them singletons. This TCR was recovered from a man over 45 in good health and CMV-seropositive. Sequenced input: PBMCs. The chain has TRBV20-1 and TRBJ2-7, with D unclear. The CDR3 is CSAAKSHEQYF. The CDR3 DNA sequence: TGCAGTGCTGCTAAGTCCCACGAGCAGTACTTC.